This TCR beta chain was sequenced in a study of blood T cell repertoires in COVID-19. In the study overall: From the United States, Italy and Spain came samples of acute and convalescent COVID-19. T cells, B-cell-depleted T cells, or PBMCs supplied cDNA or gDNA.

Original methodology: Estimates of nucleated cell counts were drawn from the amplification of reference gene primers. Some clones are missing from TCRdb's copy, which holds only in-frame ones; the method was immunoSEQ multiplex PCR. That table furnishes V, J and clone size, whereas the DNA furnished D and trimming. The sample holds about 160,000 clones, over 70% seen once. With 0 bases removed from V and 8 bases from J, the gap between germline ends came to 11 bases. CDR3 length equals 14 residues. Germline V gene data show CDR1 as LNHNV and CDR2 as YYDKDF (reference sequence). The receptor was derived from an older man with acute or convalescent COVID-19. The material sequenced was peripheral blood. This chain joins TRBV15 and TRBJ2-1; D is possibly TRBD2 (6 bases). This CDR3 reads CATSRDRGGHEQFF. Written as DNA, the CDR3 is TGTGCCACCAGCAGAGATCGGGGAGGACATGAGCAGTTCTTC.